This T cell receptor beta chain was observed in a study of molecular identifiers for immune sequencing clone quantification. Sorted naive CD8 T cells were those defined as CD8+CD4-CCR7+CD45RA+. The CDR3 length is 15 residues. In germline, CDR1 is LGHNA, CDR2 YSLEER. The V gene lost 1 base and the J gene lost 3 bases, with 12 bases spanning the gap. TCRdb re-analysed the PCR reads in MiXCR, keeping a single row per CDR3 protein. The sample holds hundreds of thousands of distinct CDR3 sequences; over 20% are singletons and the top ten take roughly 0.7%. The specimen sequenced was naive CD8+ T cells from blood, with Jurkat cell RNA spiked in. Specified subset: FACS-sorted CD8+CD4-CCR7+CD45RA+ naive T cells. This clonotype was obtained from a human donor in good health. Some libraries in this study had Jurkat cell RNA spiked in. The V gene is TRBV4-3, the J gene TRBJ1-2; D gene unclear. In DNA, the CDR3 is TGCGCCAGCAGCCAAGTCTCTCTATCCTACTATGGCTACACCTTC. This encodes CASSQVSLSYYGYTF.